What follows is one T cell receptor (beta chain) and its context. The antigen is undetermined. Trimming pared 6 bases from V and 2 bases from J, leaving 11 bases between. Germline lookup yields CDR1 MDHEN and CDR2 SYDVKM. This CDR3 region has 13 residues. This specimen belongs to a study of cytomegalovirus exposure and HLA in healthy donors. Study results and limitations: Presence/absence analyses rested on an assumption that sequencing depth was roughly uniform across donors. Confirmation in vitro established that a few CMV-associated chains were specific for CMV antigens. Prediction of most subjects' HLA-A and HLA-B alleles by TCR beta sequences was reportedly accurate. Reportedly, a later analysis found an Asian-associated ancestry cluster had fewer N-insertions than the roughly 630-donor mean.

The PCR employed 60 Vbeta primers together with 13 Jbeta primers. Here immunoSEQ multiplex PCR was the method, and the copy in TCRdb shows in-frame clones only, minus some. The repertoire holds fewer than 120,000 clones, with roughly 78% as singletons. Sequenced sample: PBMCs. The sequence was collected from a woman in her twenties or thirties in good health and CMV-seronegative. The gene calls are TRBV28 and TRBJ2-7; D gene ambiguous. CDR3 protein: CASSRTETYEQYF. CDR3 bases: TGTGCCAGCAGCCGAACAGAGACCTACGAGCAGTACTTC.